The T cell receptor beta chain under discussion was sequenced for a study of cytomegalovirus exposure and HLA in healthy donors (TCRdb year 2017). At the level of the whole study: According to an earlier analysis of around 600 of the donors, 150 million to 200 million T cells yielded some 110 million unique TCR beta sequences and more than 250 Gb of sequence data. Among a few hundred genotyped donors of the cohort, an average of 235,054 unique TCR beta nucleotide sequences were sequenced per donor, around 18% of them non-productive. A few DR-DQ haplotypes were treated as single units for association and clustering because of strong linkage in the cohort. Class I and class II HLA loci were covered by the typing at four-digit resolution. An early release covering approximately 600 HLA-typed donors comprised about 320 gigabases of sequencing data and 85 million to 100 million unique TCR sequences. In the later analysis, no new phenotypic data were used to find candidate immune exposures; instead, reliance was placed on TCR beta sequences and their occurrence across donors. A later genetic analysis took genome-wide SNP genotypes for about 55% of the 666 donors and used that subset as a discovery cohort. All discovery cohort repertoires had been generated using a single sequencing platform. To decide whether each TCR beta V gene segment behaved as functional or pseudogenic, an earlier analysis of approximately 620 of the donors relied on high-throughput TCR beta sequencing. To study patterns of TCR occurrence, a later analysis re-analyzed previously published TCR beta repertoires from around 700 donors and added high-resolution HLA genotyping. The study aimed to test whether signatures of past pathogen exposure could be identified by cataloging public T cell receptors. A separate validation cohort of 100 to 150 different subjects was used in addition to the approximately 670-subject first cohort. The genetic ancestry cluster associated with self-reported Caucasian donors included about 84% of the 398 genotyped donors. Donor age, sex, ethnicity and CMV serostatus were compiled together with the repertoire data. To predict cytomegalovirus infection status, the study combined high-throughput TCR immunosequencing, statistical association of individual TCRs with disease status, and machine learning. Typing coverage varied by locus: roughly 629-630 donors for A, B, C, DRB1 and DQB1; more than 500 for DQA1; more than 600 for DPA1; approximately 490 for DPB1. Using immunosequencing, the study profiled T cell repertoires from roughly 650 subjects and related those repertoires to cytomegalovirus serostatus.

The cohort was made up of 650 to 700 healthy bone marrow donors. At the time of sampling, every cohort member was nominally healthy, though immune exposures that went unrecorded were likely present. The donor tested CMV seronegative and was one of the 352 seronegative cohort members. Every donor gave a peripheral blood sample, and the peripheral blood mononuclear cells from that sample were used for TCR beta sequencing. The Qiagen DNeasy Blood Extraction Kit was used to extract genomic DNA from the blood cell samples. Library construction relied on the immunoSEQ multiplex PCR assay. For the multiplex PCR, a mixture combining 60 forward primers for TCR Vbeta segments and 13 reverse primers for TCR Jbeta segments was used. The CDR3 region of rearranged TCR beta genes was amplified from genomic DNA with a multiplex PCR assay. The Illumina HiSeq System was used to sequence the amplified TCR beta libraries as 87-base-pair reads. Turning to the authors' computational methods: A later analysis tallied roughly 76 million unique TCR beta chains across the 640 or so repertoires, and about 10 million of those chains were shared by two or more donors. Raw reads were error-corrected and collapsed into unique sequences with a nearest-neighbor algorithm that merged closely related sequences to remove PCR and sequencing errors. V, D and J gene segments were assigned by aligning CDR3 sequences to IMGT reference sequences. For a sequence to be retained, a match of at least six nucleotides to both a V gene segment and a J gene segment was required. A rearrangement was called productive if the CDR3 had no stop codons and remained in frame with V and J, and every other rearrangement was called non-productive. CDR3 was defined by IMGT convention, running from the second conserved V-encoded cysteine to the conserved J-encoded phenylalanine. Sequences without an unambiguous match to a single V gene segment were excluded from the earlier analysis of about 600 of the donors. An earlier analysis of 550 to 650 of the donors classified V segments as functional when productive rearrangements were above 56.7% and as segregating when the standard deviation between donors was above 5%. To diagnose cytomegalovirus status from the catalog of TCR beta chain sequences, a statistical classification framework was built. In a later analysis, V and J genes were assigned by comparing TCR nucleotide sequences against IMGT/GENE-DB human TR gene sequences. Using the TCRdist pipeline, a later analysis assigned CDR3 sequences along with most-parsimonious VDJ recombination scenarios. In a later analysis, each TCR beta chain was defined by its CDR3 amino acid sequence together with its V-gene family, and reads without a unique V-gene family were excluded. A later analysis removed 450 to 600 highly shared, low-generation-probability nucleotide sequences to deal with suspected cross-contamination and a sequencing artifact. In a later analysis, a clonal expansion index for each public chain was calculated from normalized within-repertoire ranks of inferred template counts. In a later analysis, generation probabilities were computed with a VDJ recombination model fitted to out-of-frame rearrangements, and the resulting probabilities were checked against IGoR. Hypergeometric tests were used in a later analysis to score TCR-TCR, TCR-HLA and TCR-CMV co-occurrence, with a repertoire-size bias correction applied to the TCR pairs. False discovery rates were estimated in a later analysis by permuting HLA or CMV assignments 20 times. In a later analysis, co-occurring TCRs were grouped using DBSCAN, and TCRdist sequence similarity was added for clustering within HLA-allele-positive subsets. Repertoires with fewer than 30,000 or more than 120,000 public chains, plus five repertoires with anomalous nucleotide sharing, were excluded from co-occurrence clustering. Held by TCRdb, this immuneACCESS table contains in-frame sequences only and omits some clones. Under half of the omission traces to an unresolved V gene where checked; the cause of the rest is unknown. That table supplies the V and J calls and clone size; D and trimming were determined from the DNA. A total of 70,000 to 95,000 clones appear in this sample, around 81% of them only once. The ten largest clonotypes hold around 2% of the sample.

A note on this clone: Its antigen remains unidentified. Base qualities are not provided; no much larger clone lies one nucleotide away.

The germline V and J ends show losses of 4 bases and 5 bases respectively, and no gene match explains 11 bases of the junction. From its cysteine to its phenylalanine, the CDR3 spans 15 amino acids. Only CDR3 DNA is held: 45 bases, read in frame from base 1. In the germline V gene (reference sequence), CDR1 corresponds to SGHNT and CDR2 to YYREEE. Study-level results and caveats: The authors suggested that the approach could potentially be extended to other disease states and immunological phenotypes. The classifier was reported to diagnose cytomegalovirus status with high specificity and sensitivity in both the original cohort and the validation cohort. The earlier analysis of fewer than 750 of the donors excluded approximately 17 rarely observed V segments, including chromosome 9 orphons, because counts were too low. HLA typing was unavailable for some donors at each locus, so association tests used only the typed subset. Some IMGT-functional V segments, including TRBV6-2 and TRBV6-3, could not be told apart with the 87-base-pair reads, so those segments were excluded. In a later genetic analysis, a missense DCLRE1C variant was associated with V-gene and J-gene trimming of TCR beta chains, and the association was replicated in an independent cohort. Assigning TCR associations to individual alleles was difficult when HLA alleles, especially DR and DQ, strongly co-occurred. Broadly in line with IMGT annotations, most TCR beta V segments showed up in productive rearrangements about 87% or about 30% of the time in an earlier analysis of a few hundred of the donors. In a later analysis, the rate of TCR association differed among HLA loci, with DRB1 alleles having the most associated TCRs and HLA-C alleles having the fewest. In a later analysis, several top co-occurrence clusters were reported to appear linked to parvovirus B19, influenza, CMV and Epstein-Barr virus. Correlated functional status among segregating V segments might reflect linkage disequilibrium, but an unknown experimental factor could not be ruled out. Most TCR sequences were seen in very few donors, while some public TCRs were found in many individuals. The study listed over 150 TCR beta chains as associated with cytomegalovirus. Immune exposure information for the cohort was limited to CMV serostatus. At a false discovery rate of 0.05, a later analysis linked 15,000 to 20,000 TCR beta sequences to specific HLA alleles. A group of highly shared sequence variants was considered likely to be a technical artifact of the sequencing pipeline. According to a later genetic analysis, donors in an Asian-associated ancestry cluster had fewer N-insertions in productive TCRs than the approximately 650-donor mean. A few of the identified cytomegalovirus-associated TCR beta chains were confirmed in vitro to be specific for cytomegalovirus antigens. In a later analysis, HLA-associated TCR beta chains showed more clonal expansion and lower generation probabilities than non-associated chains that were equally common. The presence/absence analyses assumed that sequencing depth was roughly uniform across donors, and that assumption may not be true. Only TCR beta chains were sequenced in this cohort, and the absence of alpha or paired-chain data limited detectable features. Most CMV-associated TCR beta chains appeared to be HLA-restricted in a later analysis, and the HLA associations seemed to be driven largely by CMV exposure. A further reported finding was that TCR beta sequences accurately predicted the HLA-A and HLA-B alleles for most subjects in the first cohort.

The TCR comes from a man aged 18 to 35 in good health and CMV-seronegative. The chain was built from TRBV5-4 and TRBJ2-7, with 8 bases in between that match TRBD1. Source material: PBMCs. The CDR3 reads CASSPSRTGIDEQYF. The sequence in DNA is TGTGCCAGCAGCCCTAGCCGGACAGGGATAGACGAGCAGTACTTC.